This T cell receptor beta chain derives from a study of blood T cell repertoires in COVID-19 (dated by TCRdb to 2018 to 2021). For the wider study: Collaborator samples came from the United States, Italy and Spain and covered acute and convalescent phases of COVID-19. Where HLA class I and class II types were available, the types were taken from metadata supplied by the sample provider, not from assay-based typing. The samples were drawn from two sources: the first 160 participants of the ongoing ImmuneRACE study, and 1,000 to 1,500 subjects contributed by 6 global collaborators. The material from the prospective study consisted of cDNA or gDNA derived from T cells, B-cell-depleted T cells, or PBMCs. Deeply sampled blood TCRbeta repertoires from subjects exposed to, actively infected with, or recovered from COVID-19 were included in the dataset. The repertoires were made available in a free public database intended to serve as a resource for research on the immune response to SARS-CoV-2. A de-identified subject ID, COVID-19 status, age in years and sex were almost always included in the sample metadata. Study-wide findings and limitations: How much clinical and demographic metadata was included differed by source and by participant, and the metadata was provided uncurated.

Turning to this clone: The antigen it recognizes is unknown. One base away there is no much larger clone; base qualities are not given.

The immunoSEQ Assay, a bias-controlled multiplex PCR, was used to amplify TCRbeta CDR3 regions from genomic DNA. The authors' analysis ran thus. The number of nucleated cells in each sample was estimated by amplification of reference gene primers within the assay. Sequence reads were collapsed and filtered to measure the absolute abundance of every unique TCRbeta CDR3 rearrangement. For each sample, productive Simpson clonality was calculated as the square root of Simpson's diversity index across productive rearrangements. Not all clones reach the TCRdb copy of this immuneACCESS table, which keeps in-frame sequences only. Checked studies attribute under half of the gap to unresolved V genes and leave the rest unexplained. The DNA gave D and trimming, while V, J and clone size come from that table. The sample data list approximately 120,000 clones, and 75% to 90% of these were observed just once. The leading ten clones occupy around 3.2% of the sample.

One collaborating source in Seattle enrolled patients during active infection and followed them longitudinally through the course of disease. Each collaborating institution followed its own protocols to collect whole blood in K2EDTA tubes. For TCRbeta analysis, collaborator samples were shipped as frozen whole blood, as isolated PBMCs, or as DNA extracted from either sample type. After removal of 2 bases from V and 5 bases from J, the junction retains 14 bases not matched to a gene. The germline V gene supplies CDR1 LGHNA and CDR2 YNFKEQ. The CDR3 numbers 17 residues from cysteine through phenylalanine. The sequence is cut down to CDR3 DNA, 51 bases in frame from base 1.

The chain links TRBV4-2 with TRBJ1-2; 7 middle bases align to TRBD1. The sample consisted of peripheral blood. The TCR was taken from a woman older than 75 with COVID-19, enrolled during active disease. The DNA sequence reads TGTGCCAGCAGCCAACCGCTCCAGGGGGTAAATTTGTATGGCTACACCTTC. This codes for CASSQPLQGVNLYGYTF.